This entry features one TCR beta chain sequence. Produced via immunoSEQ multiplex PCR; TCRdb's table is partial and in-frame only. The sample includes about 110,000 clones, more than 85% of them seen just once. This sample was included in a study of T cell changes during pregnancy in multiple sclerosis. Trimming at V came to 5 bases and at J to 0 bases, leaving 9 bases not matched to a gene. Per germline, CDR1 SEHNR and CDR2 FQNEAQ (reference sequence). There are 16 residues in the CDR3. The source of this sequence is a female donor with multiple sclerosis, enrolled in a pregnancy study. V is TRBV7-9 and J is TRBJ1-1; 7 bases are shared with TRBD1. The sample here was peripheral blood, taken in the third trimester of pregnancy. This chain's CDR3 is CASSPSTGVLNTEAFF. The DNA for the CDR3 is TGTGCCAGCAGCCCCAGTACAGGGGTTTTGAACACTGAAGCTTTCTTT.